This T cell receptor beta chain comes out of a study of control samples from healthy donors and cancer patients. Some clones are missing from TCRdb's copy, which holds only in-frame ones; the method was immunoSEQ multiplex PCR. This table has about 140,000 clones, roughly 92% appearing once. Sequences were obtained from blood. This TCR was sampled from a man in his thirties or forties in good health.

The CDR3 DNA reads TGTGCCAGCAGTGTAGGATGGAATCAGCCCCAGCATTTT. It codes for CASSVGWNQPQHF. The chain joins TRBV2 to TRBJ1-5; D not certain. V was trimmed by 4 bases and J by 4 bases, leaving 8 bases between them. The CDR3 is 13 amino acids. Germline lookup yields CDR1 SNHLY and CDR2 FYNNEI.